The 5 T cell receptor beta chains reported below all come from one sample, sequenced in a study of response to subunit inactivated influenza vaccine. One entry per CDR3 protein results from TCRdb running MiXCR on the RT-PCR reads. Counted here are more than 450,000 distinct CDR3 sequences, 11% occurring once; the ten biggest clones make up 11%. This sample also appeared in a second study, on T cells expressing NK-cell markers. According to that study: Libraries used 5'RACE template switching adding universal primer site and UMIs.

Sequencing was performed on PBMCs from blood, taken on the day of vaccination. The source is a man aged 45-60 years who received an inactivated influenza vaccine.

This clonotype has at least ten counts. The chain uses TRBV28 and TRBJ2-6, with D perhaps matching TRBD1 (6 bases). Germline values: CDR1 MDHEN, CDR2 SYDVKM. Deletions cut 5 bases from V and 0 bases from J, with 14 bases between. The CDR3 covers 17 residues. The CDR3 sequence is CASSMRQVSSGANVLTF. In DNA form, the CDR3 reads TGTGCCAGCAGTATGAGACAGGTTAGCTCTGGGGCCAACGTCCTGACTTTC.

This clonotype was counted between two and nine times. The chain employs TRBV10-3 and TRBJ2-5; possibly TRBD1 for D (5 bases). Per the germline V gene, CDR1 is ENHRY and CDR2 is SYGVKD. This CDR3 comprises 13 residues. The germline V and J ends were trimmed by 4 bases and 2 bases, with 8 bases remaining between them. As DNA, the CDR3 is TGTGCCATCAGTGCAGGGTGGCAAGAGACCCAGTACTTC. Translation: CAISAGWQETQYF.

The table lists this clonotype with many counts. The genes are TRBV2 and TRBJ1-4; D unclear. CDR1 and CDR2 (germline): SNHLY, FYNNEI. The CDR3 runs 10 residues. The V end was cut by 6 bases, the J end by 6 bases, with 2 bases between. The CDR3 nucleotides read TGTGCCAGCAGCGATGAAAAACTGTTTTTT. Residues: CASSDEKLFF.

V gene TRBV20-1 combines with J gene TRBJ2-7, with 11 bases that match TRBD1. Germline V CDR1 and CDR2: DFQATT, SNEGSKA (reference sequence). The V gene end was trimmed by 0 bases and the J gene end by 5 bases; junction bases not matched to a gene: 6. The CDR3 is 15 amino acids. The CDR3 DNA is TGCAGTGCTAGAGACCCGGGACAGGGGGACCACGAGCAGTACTTC. Residues: CSARDPGQGDHEQYF.

Remarks on this clonotype: A single base separates this from a much larger clone, so it may be a read error. The genes are TRBV14 and TRBJ1-6; a weak D match, TRBD1 (6 bases). From germline, CDR1 is SGHDN and CDR2 FVKESK. This CDR3 is 15 amino acids long. The CDR3 DNA is TGTGACAGCAGCCTGGTGGACAGCTATAATTCACCCCTCCACTTT. Protein product: CDSSLVDSYNSPLHF.